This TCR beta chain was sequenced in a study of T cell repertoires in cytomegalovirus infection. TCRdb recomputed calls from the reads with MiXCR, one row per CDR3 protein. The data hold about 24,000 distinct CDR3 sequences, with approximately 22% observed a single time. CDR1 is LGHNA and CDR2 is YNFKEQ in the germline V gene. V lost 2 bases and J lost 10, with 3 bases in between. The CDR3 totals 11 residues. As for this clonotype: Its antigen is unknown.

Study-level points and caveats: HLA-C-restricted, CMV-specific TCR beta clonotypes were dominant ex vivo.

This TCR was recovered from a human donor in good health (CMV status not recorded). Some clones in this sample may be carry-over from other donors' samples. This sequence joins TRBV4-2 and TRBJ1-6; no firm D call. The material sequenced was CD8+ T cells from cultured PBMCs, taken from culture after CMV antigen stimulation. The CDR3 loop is CASSQNSPLHF. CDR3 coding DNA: TGTGCCAGCAGCCAAAACTCACCCCTCCACTTT.